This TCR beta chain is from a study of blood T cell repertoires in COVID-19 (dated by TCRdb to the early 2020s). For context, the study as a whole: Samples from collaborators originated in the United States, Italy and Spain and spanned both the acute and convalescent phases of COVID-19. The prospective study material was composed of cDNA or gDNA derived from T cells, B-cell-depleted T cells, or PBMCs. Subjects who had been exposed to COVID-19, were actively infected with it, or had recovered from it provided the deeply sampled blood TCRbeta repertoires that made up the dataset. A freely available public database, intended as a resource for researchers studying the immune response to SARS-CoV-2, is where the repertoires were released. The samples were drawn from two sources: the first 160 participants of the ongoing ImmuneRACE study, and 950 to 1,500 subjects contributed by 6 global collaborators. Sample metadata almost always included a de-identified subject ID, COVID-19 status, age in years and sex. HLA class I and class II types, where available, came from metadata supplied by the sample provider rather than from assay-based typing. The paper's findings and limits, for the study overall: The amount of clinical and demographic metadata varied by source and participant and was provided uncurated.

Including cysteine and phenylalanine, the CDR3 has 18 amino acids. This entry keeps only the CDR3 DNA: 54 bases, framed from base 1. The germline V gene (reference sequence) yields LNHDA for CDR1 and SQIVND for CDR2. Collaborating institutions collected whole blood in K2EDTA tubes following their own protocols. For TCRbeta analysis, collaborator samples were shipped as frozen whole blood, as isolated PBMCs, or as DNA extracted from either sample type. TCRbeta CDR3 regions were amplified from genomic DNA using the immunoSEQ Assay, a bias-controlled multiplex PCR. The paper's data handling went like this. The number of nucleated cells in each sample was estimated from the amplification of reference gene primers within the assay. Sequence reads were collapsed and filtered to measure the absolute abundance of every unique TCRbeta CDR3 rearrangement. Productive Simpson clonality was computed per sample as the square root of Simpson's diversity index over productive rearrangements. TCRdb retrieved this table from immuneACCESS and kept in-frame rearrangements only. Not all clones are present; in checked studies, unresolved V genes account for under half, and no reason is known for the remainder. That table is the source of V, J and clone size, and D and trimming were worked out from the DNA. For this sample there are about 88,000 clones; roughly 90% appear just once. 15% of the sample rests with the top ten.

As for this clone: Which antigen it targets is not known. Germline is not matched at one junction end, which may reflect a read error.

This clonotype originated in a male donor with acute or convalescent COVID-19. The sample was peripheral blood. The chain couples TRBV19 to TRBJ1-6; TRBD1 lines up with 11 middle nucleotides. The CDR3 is CASSWLLGGGQGASLLHF. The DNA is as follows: TGTGCCAGTAGTTGGTTGTTGGGAGGCGGACAGGGGGCTTCACTCCTCCACTTT. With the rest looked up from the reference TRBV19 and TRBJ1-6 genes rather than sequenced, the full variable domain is DGGITQSPKYLFRKEGQNVTLSCEQNLNHDAMYWYRQDPGQGLRLIYYSQIVNDFQKGDIAEGYSVSREKKESFPLTVTSAQKNPTAFYLCASSWLLGGGQGASLLHFGNGTRLTVT.